These T cell receptor beta chains were read from a single sample in a study of blood T cell repertoires in COVID-19. Assay used: immunoSEQ multiplex PCR; TCRdb lists only in-frame clones, some missing. The sample carries over 50,000 clones, 80% to 95% recorded once. Sequencing was performed on peripheral blood. These receptors were obtained from a man aged 50-60 years with active COVID-19. Both conserved end residues are part of each CDR3. A D gene is named only where the DNA matches it firmly. Clone size is given for some rows only: seen once, a few or many times, or a class if the clone is expanded.

V	D	J	size	CDR3	DNA
TRBV10-3	.	TRBJ2-1	.	CATLYRVGYNEQFF	TGTGCCACCCTGTACAGGGTAGGCTACAATGAGCAGTTCTTC
TRBV28	.	TRBJ1-5	.	CASSFGGIVYSNQPQHF	TGTGCCAGCAGTTTTGGCGGGATAGTCTATAGCAATCAGCCCCAGCATTTT
TRBV12-5	.	TRBJ2-7	.	CASGPGDRSYEQYF	TGTGCTAGTGGCCCCGGGGATAGATCCTACGAGCAGTACTTC
TRBV18	.	TRBJ2-3	.	CASSPRQPSSTDTQYF	TGTGCCAGCTCACCGCGCCAACCAAGTAGCACAGATACGCAGTATTTT
TRBV9	.	TRBJ1-2	.	CASSVGVGANYGYTF	TGTGCCAGCAGCGTAGGGGTAGGGGCAAACTATGGCTACACCTTC
TRBV19	.	TRBJ1-2	.	CASSIIPLQGAKDGYTF	TGTGCCAGTAGTATAATTCCCCTCCAAGGAGCTAAGGATGGCTACACCTTC
TRBV12-3/TRBV12-4	.	TRBJ2-7	few	CASSFGQGYEQYF	TGTGCCAGCAGTTTTGGGCAGGGCTACGAGCAGTACTTC
TRBV7-9	.	TRBJ2-5	.	CASSSRKQETQYF	TGTGCCAGCAGCTCCAGGAAGCAAGAGACCCAGTACTTC
TRBV6-5	.	TRBJ1-2	.	CASSYSAEYGYTF	TGTGCCAGCAGTTACTCCGCGGAATATGGCTACACCTTC
TRBV3-1/TRBV3-2	TRBD2	TRBJ2-3	.	CASSQRRASGGNLVGTDTQYF	TGTGCCAGCAGCCAAAGACGGGCTAGCGGGGGGAATTTGGTTGGCACAGATACGCAGTATTTT
TRBV7-9	TRBD2	TRBJ2-3	.	CASRRTSGSRADTQYF	TGTGCCAGCAGACGGACTAGCGGGAGTCGGGCAGATACGCAGTATTTT
TRBV7-8	.	TRBJ1-1	.	CASSLDRTAEAFF	TGTGCCAGCAGCTTAGATCGGACAGCTGAAGCTTTCTTT
TRBV19	TRBD2	TRBJ2-7	.	CASSILAGEQYF	TGTGCCAGTAGTATTCTAGCGGGGGAGCAGTACTTC
TRBV5-1	TRBD1	TRBJ1-2	.	CASSLGTGLRYGYTF	TGCGCCAGCAGCTTGGGGACAGGACTCAGATATGGCTACACCTTC
TRBV28	TRBD2	TRBJ2-7	.	CASSSPGGNSYEQYF	TGTGCCAGCAGTTCCCCGGGGGGGAACTCCTACGAGCAGTACTTC
TRBV10-3	TRBD1	TRBJ1-2	.	CAITMDRDYGYTF	TGTGCCATCACGATGGACAGGGACTATGGCTACACCTTC
TRBV9	.	TRBJ1-3	.	CASSVTGDGNTIYF	TGTGCCAGCAGCGTAACCGGGGATGGAAACACCATATATTTT
TRBV2	.	TRBJ1-1	.	CASRRVNTEAFF	TGTGCCAGCAGGAGGGTGAACACTGAAGCTTTCTTT
TRBV5-1	TRBD1	TRBJ2-7	.	CARSFRGTGQGAGEQYF	TGCGCCCGCAGCTTCCGGGGGACGGGACAGGGGGCTGGCGAGCAGTACTTC
TRBV6-5	TRBD1	TRBJ2-7	.	CASRRTGQGAHEQYF	TGTGCCAGCAGGAGGACAGGACAGGGGGCCCACGAGCAGTACTTC
TRBV20-1	.	TRBJ2-2	.	CSASGLGELFF	TGCAGTGCGTCTGGGCTGGGGGAGCTGTTTTTT
TRBV5-4	.	TRBJ1-1	.	CASSTRDTEAFF	TGTGCCAGCAGCACGCGGGACACTGAAGCTTTCTTT
TRBV29-1	TRBD1	TRBJ1-2	.	CSVDGEQGSYGYTF	TGCAGCGTTGACGGGGAACAGGGGTCCTATGGCTACACCTTC
TRBV2	.	TRBJ2-7	.	CASSEGGAAYEQYF	TGTGCCAGCAGTGAAGGGGGAGCCGCCTACGAGCAGTACTTC
TRBV6-2/TRBV6-3	.	TRBJ1-6	.	CASSYVGGGSPLHF	TGTGCCAGCAGTTACGTGGGGGGGGGTTCACCCCTCCACTTT
TRBV12-3/TRBV12-4	TRBD1	TRBJ2-7	.	CASVEGAVGEQYF	TGTGCCAGCGTCGAGGGGGCGGTGGGCGAGCAGTACTTC
TRBV6-5	TRBD2	TRBJ2-3	.	CASSLSAGDPDTQYF	TGTGCCAGCAGCCTTTCTGCGGGGGACCCAGATACGCAGTATTTT
TRBV14	TRBD2	TRBJ2-1	.	CASSPLAGGEKQFF	TGTGCCAGCAGCCCATTAGCGGGGGGGGAAAAGCAGTTCTTC
TRBV19	TRBD2	TRBJ2-1	.	CASSTFSGRSHEQFF	TGTGCCAGTAGTACCTTTAGCGGGAGATCCCATGAGCAGTTCTTC
TRBV5-1	TRBD2	TRBJ2-2	.	CASSPRLAGNTGELFF	TGCGCCAGCAGCCCCCGACTAGCGGGAAACACCGGGGAGCTGTTTTTT
TRBV7-9	.	TRBJ2-2	.	CASSTQGNTGELFF	TGTGCCAGCAGTACTCAGGGGAACACCGGGGAGCTGTTTTTT
TRBV7-2	TRBD1	TRBJ1-4	.	CASSLAGTGKKLFF	TGTGCCAGCAGCTTAGCCGGGACAGGGAAAAAACTGTTTTTT
TRBV15	.	TRBJ1-6	.	CATSRRSSESPLHF	TGTGCCACCAGCAGGAGGTCCTCGGAGTCACCCCTCCACTTT
TRBV6-6	.	TRBJ2-3	.	CASSHPGVGDTQYF	TGTGCCAGCAGCCACCCCGGGGTGGGCGATACGCAGTATTTT
TRBV2	.	TRBJ1-2	.	CASRRQPNGYTF	TGTGCCAGCAGGAGACAGCCTAATGGCTACACCTTC
TRBV7-8	.	TRBJ2-3	.	CASSLGGSDTQYF	TGTGCCAGCAGCTTAGGAGGATCAGATACGCAGTATTTT
TRBV29-1	TRBD1	TRBJ1-2	.	CSVAGQGNGYTF	TGCAGCGTTGCCGGACAGGGTAATGGCTACACCTTC
TRBV11-2	.	TRBJ1-6	.	CASSSARWNNSPLHF	TGTGCCAGCAGCTCGGCTAGGTGGAATAATTCACCCCTCCACTTT
TRBV5-1	.	TRBJ2-2	.	CASSLAPPSGELFF	TGCGCCAGCAGCTTGGCCCCCCCCAGCGGGGAGCTGTTTTTT
TRBV12-3/TRBV12-4	.	TRBJ2-7	.	CASTLDSTYEQYF	TGTGCCAGCACCCTCGACAGTACCTACGAGCAGTACTTC
TRBV9	.	TRBJ1-4	.	CASSVSSRTNEKLFF	TGTGCCAGCAGCGTATCGTCGAGGACTAATGAAAAACTGTTTTTT
TRBV2	.	TRBJ2-2	.	CASSTRNTGELFF	TGTGCCAGCAGTACGAGGAACACCGGGGAGCTGTTTTTT
TRBV11-2	.	TRBJ1-4	.	CASSLTQGTPATNEKLFF	TGTGCCAGCAGCTTAACCCAGGGGACACCCGCAACTAATGAAAAACTGTTTTTT
TRBV5-1	.	TRBJ2-5	once	CASSLYRVGRGQETQYF	TGCGCCAGCAGCCTCTACAGGGTGGGGCGCGGTCAAGAGACCCAGTACTTC
TRBV6-1	.	TRBJ1-4	.	CASSETLLNEKLFF	TGTGCCAGCAGTGAGACTCTCCTTAATGAAAAACTGTTTTTT
TRBV7-9	TRBD1	TRBJ1-1	.	CASSSRTGEPEAFF	TGTGCCAGCAGCTCACGGACAGGCGAGCCTGAAGCTTTCTTT
TRBV7-2	.	TRBJ2-7	.	CASSLLGAQSFHEQYF	TGTGCCAGCAGCTTATTGGGGGCGCAGTCTTTCCACGAGCAGTACTTC
TRBV29-1	TRBD1	TRBJ1-4	.	CSVTLGTGSEKLFF	TGCAGCGTCACCCTCGGGACAGGGTCTGAAAAACTGTTTTTT
TRBV19	.	TRBJ2-7	.	CASQDVGTDGTYEQYF	TGTGCCAGTCAGGACGTCGGGACTGATGGGACCTACGAGCAGTACTTC
TRBV5-4	.	TRBJ2-3	.	CASSNRGGADTQYF	TGTGCCAGCAGTAACAGGGGGGGAGCAGATACGCAGTATTTT
TRBV2	.	TRBJ2-3	few	CASSESTLSTDTQYF	TGTGCCAGCAGTGAATCAACTCTTAGCACAGATACGCAGTATTTT
TRBV7-9	TRBD1	TRBJ1-3	.	CASSLGTGSGNTIYF	TGTGCCAGCAGCCTCGGGACAGGGTCGGGCAACACCATATATTTT
TRBV5-4	TRBD1	TRBJ2-7	once	CASSFRTGGFNEQYF	TGTGCCAGCAGCTTTAGGACAGGGGGCTTCAACGAGCAGTACTTC
TRBV6-2/TRBV6-3	TRBD2	TRBJ2-7	.	CASSYNQRGGLSYEQYF	TGTGCCAGCAGTTATAATCAACGGGGGGGCCTCTCCTACGAGCAGTACTTC
TRBV20-1	.	TRBJ2-7	.	CRGGSRYEQYF	TGCAGGGGGGGTTCTCGGTACGAGCAGTACTTC